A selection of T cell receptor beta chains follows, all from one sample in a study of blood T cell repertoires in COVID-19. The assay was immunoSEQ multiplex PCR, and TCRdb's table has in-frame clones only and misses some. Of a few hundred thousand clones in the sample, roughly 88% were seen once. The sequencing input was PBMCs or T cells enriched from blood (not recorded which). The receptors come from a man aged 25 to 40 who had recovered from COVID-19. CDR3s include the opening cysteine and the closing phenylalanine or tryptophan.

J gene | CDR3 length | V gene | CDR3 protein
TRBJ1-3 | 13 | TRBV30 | CAWSPGLGNTIYF
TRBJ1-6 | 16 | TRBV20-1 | CSASQFGSRGNSPLHF
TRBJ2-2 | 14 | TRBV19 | CASRPGQGIGELFF
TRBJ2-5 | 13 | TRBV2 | CASLTGQQETQYF
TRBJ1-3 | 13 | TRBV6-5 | CASNGGPGNTIYF
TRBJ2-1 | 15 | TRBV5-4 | CASSRVSGGSDEQFF
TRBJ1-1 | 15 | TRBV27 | CASSFSDRGDTEAFF
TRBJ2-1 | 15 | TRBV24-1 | CATSDPTNGDNEQFF
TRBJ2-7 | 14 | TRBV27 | CASRPSPGTREQYF
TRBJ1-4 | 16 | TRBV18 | CASSPARVQGNEKLFF
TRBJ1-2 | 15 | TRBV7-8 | CASSFTGSREYGYTF
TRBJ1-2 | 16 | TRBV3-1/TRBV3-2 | CASSQWERGANYGYTF
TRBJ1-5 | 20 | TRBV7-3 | CASSLLLIIGVSASNQPQHF
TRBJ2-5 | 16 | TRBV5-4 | CASSLATSGGGETQYF
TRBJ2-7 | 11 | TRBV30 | CAWSLSREQYF
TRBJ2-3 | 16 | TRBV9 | CASSPDGRGGADTQYF
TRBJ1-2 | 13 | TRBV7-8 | CASSRQGASGYTF
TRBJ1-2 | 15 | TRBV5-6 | CASSLRGQGPYGYTF
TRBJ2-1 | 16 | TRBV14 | CASSQENFGLYNEQFF
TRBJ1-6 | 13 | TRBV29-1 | CSVGDRGGSPLHF